This TCR beta chain was sequenced during a study of T-cell reconstitution after alpha-beta-depleted transplantation in children. Study-level points and caveats: Where some patients showed high TCRbeta diversity at day 60, it came from recipient T cells and thymic progenitors that had survived. Reportedly, alpha-beta T cells present about two months post-transplant originated from several hundred expanded clones of graft origin.

The library targeted TCRbeta and was prepared with unique molecular identifiers. A single record per CDR3 protein comes from TCRdb applying MiXCR to the PCR reads. This table has 400,000 to 450,000 distinct CDR3 sequences, roughly 43% appearing once. Trimming removed 3 bases at V and 5 bases at J, with 13 bases between. CDR3 length: 14 residues. Germline lookup yields CDR1 DFQATT and CDR2 SNEGSKA (reference sequence). Turning to this clonotype: The antigen is not known.

The sample here was PBMCs, taken before TCRalphabeta/CD19-depleted stem cell transplant. This receptor was obtained from a girl between 2 and 10 years old with aplastic anemia, due to receive a stem cell transplant. V is TRBV20-1 and J is TRBJ1-4; tentative D call: TRBD1 (5 bases). DNA of the CDR3: TGCAGTGCTAGTGAGGGGTCAAAGAATGAAAAACTGTTTTTT. Protein sequence: CSASEGSKNEKLFF.